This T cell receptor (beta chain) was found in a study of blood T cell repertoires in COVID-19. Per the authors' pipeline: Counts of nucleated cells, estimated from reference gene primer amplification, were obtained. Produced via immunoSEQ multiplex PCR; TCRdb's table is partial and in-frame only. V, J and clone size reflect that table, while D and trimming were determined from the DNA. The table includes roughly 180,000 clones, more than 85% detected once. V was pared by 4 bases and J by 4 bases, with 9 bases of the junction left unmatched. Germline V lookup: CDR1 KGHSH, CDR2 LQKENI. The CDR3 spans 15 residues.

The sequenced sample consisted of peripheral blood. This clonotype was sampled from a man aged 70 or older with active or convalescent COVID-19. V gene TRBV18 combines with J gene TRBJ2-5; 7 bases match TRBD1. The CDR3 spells CASSRNEGARETQYF. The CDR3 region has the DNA TGTGCCAGCTCACGAAACGAGGGGGCCAGAGAGACCCAGTACTTC.